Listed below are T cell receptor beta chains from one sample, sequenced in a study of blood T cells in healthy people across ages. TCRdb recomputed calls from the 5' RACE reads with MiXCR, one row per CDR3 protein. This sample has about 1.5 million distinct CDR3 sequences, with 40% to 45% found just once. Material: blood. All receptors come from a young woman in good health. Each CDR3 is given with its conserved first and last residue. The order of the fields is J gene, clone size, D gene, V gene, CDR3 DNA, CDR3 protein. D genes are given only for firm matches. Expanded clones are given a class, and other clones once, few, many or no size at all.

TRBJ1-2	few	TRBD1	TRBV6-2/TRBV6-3	TGTGCCAGCAGTCGGCAGGGGGAAGATGGCTACACCTTC	CASSRQGEDGYTF
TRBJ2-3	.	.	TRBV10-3	TGTGCCATCAGGAAAGACTCAAGCGAAGGAGGGACAGATACGCAGTATTTT	CAIRKDSSEGGTDTQYF
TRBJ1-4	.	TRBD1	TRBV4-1	TGCGCCGGCAGCCTAAAAGTTACCGGGACAGACCTGTGGAAACTGTTTTTT	CAGSLKVTGTDLWKLFF
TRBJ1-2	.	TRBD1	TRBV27	TGTGCCAGCAGTCCCCAGGGGGCGCAGTATGGCTACACCTTC	CASSPQGAQYGYTF
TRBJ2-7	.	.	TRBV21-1	TGTGCCAGCAGCAAATGGTCCCACGAGCAGTACTTC	CASSKWSHEQYF
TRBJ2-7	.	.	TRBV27	TGTGCCAGCAGTTCCATTAAAATTAGGGGGGGATACAATGAGCAGTACTTC	CASSSIKIRGGYNEQYF
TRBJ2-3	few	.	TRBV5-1	TGCGCCAGCAGCCGCGGGGGCCCCCGCACAGATACGCAGTATTTT	CASSRGGPRTDTQYF
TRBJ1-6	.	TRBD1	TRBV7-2	TGTGCCAGCAGCCACCCCGGGACAGACATCCACTTT	CASSHPGTDIHF
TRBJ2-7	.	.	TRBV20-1	TGCAGTGCTAGAGATCTGCGCTACCCCTACGAGCAGTACTTC	CSARDLRYPYEQYF
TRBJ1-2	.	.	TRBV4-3	TGCGCCAGCAGCCAAGATTCAGGGTCCCTTAACTATGGCTACACCTTC	CASSQDSGSLNYGYTF
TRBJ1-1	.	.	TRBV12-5	TGTGCTGGTGGTTTAGACGGACTAACTGAAGCTTTCTTT	CAGGLDGLTEAFF
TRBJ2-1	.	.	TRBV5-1	TGTGCCAGCAGTTATACAGACAATGAGCAGTTCTTC	CASSYTDNEQFF
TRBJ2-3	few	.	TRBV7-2	TGTGCCAGCAGCCCCTTTGGCACCTATACGCAGTATTTT	CASSPFGTYTQYF
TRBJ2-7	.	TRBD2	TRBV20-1	TGCAGTGCTAGAGCGGCTAGCGGGACTCGGGAGCAGTACTTC	CSARAASGTREQYF
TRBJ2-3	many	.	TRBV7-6	TGTGCCAGCAGCCCGGGGTGGGGTGCAGATACGCAGTATTTT	CASSPGWGADTQYF
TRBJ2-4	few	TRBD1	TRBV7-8	TGTGCCAGCAGCGCCCGGACAGGAAAAAACATTCAGTACTTC	CASSARTGKNIQYF
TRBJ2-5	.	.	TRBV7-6	TGTGCAAGCAAGGACGGTTTTCAAGAGACCCAGTACTTC	CASKDGFQETQYF
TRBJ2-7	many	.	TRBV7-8	TGTGCCAGCAGCTCTGCGGGATACGAGCAGTACTTC	CASSSAGYEQYF
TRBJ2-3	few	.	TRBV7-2	TGTGCCAGCAGCTTATGGGGGGCCTCAGATACGCAGTATTTT	CASSLWGASDTQYF
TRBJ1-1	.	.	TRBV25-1	TGTGCCAGCAGTGATCTGAGCCAGAACACTGAAGCTTTCTTT	CASSDLSQNTEAFF
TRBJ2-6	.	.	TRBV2	TGTGCCAGCAGTCCCCATCGGGGTCCTGGGGCCAACGTCCTGACTTTC	CASSPHRGPGANVLTF
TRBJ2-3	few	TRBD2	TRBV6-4	TGTGCCAGCAGTGATGGAGCGGGAGCCACAGATACGCAGTATTTT	CASSDGAGATDTQYF
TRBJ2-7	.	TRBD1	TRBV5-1	TGCGCCAGCAGCTTCACGACAGGGACATACAATGAGCAGTACTTC	CASSFTTGTYNEQYF
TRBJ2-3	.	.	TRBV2	TGTGCCAGCAGTGATGGATACCCGGGGGTTGATACGCAGTATTTT	CASSDGYPGVDTQYF
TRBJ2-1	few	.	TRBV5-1	TGCGCCAGCAGCTTGGTTCCCAGCTACAATGAGCAGTTCTTC	CASSLVPSYNEQFF
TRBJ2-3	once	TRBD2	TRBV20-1	TGCAGTGCTAGAGATGCCCAGCGGGGGCCGCGCACAGATACGCAGTATTTT	CSARDAQRGPRTDTQYF
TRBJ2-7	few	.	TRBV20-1	TGCAGTGCTAGAGGTGGCGCAGGGCCCGTCGAGCAGTACTTC	CSARGGAGPVEQYF
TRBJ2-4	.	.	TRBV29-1	TGCAGCGTTGGGCAGCTATCTGGGGAGCAGTACTTC	CSVGQLSGEQYF
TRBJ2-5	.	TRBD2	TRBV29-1	TGCAGCGTTTCGCCAGGTAGAAGCGGGAGAAAGTATGAGACCCAGTACTTC	CSVSPGRSGRKYETQYF
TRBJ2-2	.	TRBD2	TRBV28	TGTGCCAGCAGTGGACTAGCGGGGGCAAGTTACACCGGGGAGCTGTTTTTT	CASSGLAGASYTGELFF
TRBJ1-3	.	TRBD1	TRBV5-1	TGCGCCAGCAGCCCGGGACAGATCTCTGGAAACACCATATATTTT	CASSPGQISGNTIYF
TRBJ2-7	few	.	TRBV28	TGTGCCAGCAGTCCAGGGGAACGGGAGCAGTACTTC	CASSPGEREQYF
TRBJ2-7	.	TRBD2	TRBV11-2	TGTGCCAGCAGGGAGGGACTAGCGGACTACAATGAGCAGTACTTC	CASREGLADYNEQYF
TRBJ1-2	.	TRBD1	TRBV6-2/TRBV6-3	TGTGCCATCCGACAGGGGACACTTCGTGGCTACACCTTC	CAIRQGTLRGYTF
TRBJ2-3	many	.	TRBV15	TGTGCCACCAGCAGAGTTAGCACAGATACGCAGTATTTT	CATSRVSTDTQYF
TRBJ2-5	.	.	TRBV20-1	TGCAGTGCTCTTCCTACGTCCGCGGTAAATGAGCAGTACTTC	CSALPTSAVNEQYF
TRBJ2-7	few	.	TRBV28	TGTGCCAGCAGCCCTTGGGGAGGAGAGGTAGAGCAGTACTTC	CASSPWGGEVEQYF
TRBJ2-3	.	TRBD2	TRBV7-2	TGTGCCAGCAGCGAAAGGGACGGGGGGGGCACAGATACGCAGTATTTT	CASSERDGGGTDTQYF
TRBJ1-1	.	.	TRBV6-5	TGTGCCGGTGGGCGGGGCACTGAAGCTTTCTTT	CAGGRGTEAFF
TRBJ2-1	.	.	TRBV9	TGTGCCAGCAGCACCACTAGGGAGCCTGCTGAGCAGTTCTTC	CASSTTREPAEQFF
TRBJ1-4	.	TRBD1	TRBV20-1	TGCAGTGCTGGAGATCGGACAGGGTCTAATGAAAAACTGTTTTTT	CSAGDRTGSNEKLFF
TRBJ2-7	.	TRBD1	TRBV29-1	TGCAGCGTTGAAGTCCTAGGGACAGGGGGCATCTACGAGCAATACTTC	CSVEVLGTGGIYEQYF
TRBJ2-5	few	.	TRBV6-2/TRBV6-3	TGTGCCAGCAGCACGGGCGGGGCGCAAGAGACCCAGTACTTC	CASSTGGAQETQYF
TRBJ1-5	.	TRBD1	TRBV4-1	TGCGCCAGCAGCCGGTCGGACAGGGATAGCAATCAGCCCCAGCATTTT	CASSRSDRDSNQPQHF
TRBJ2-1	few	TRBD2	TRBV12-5	TGTGCTAGTGGTTTGGTACTGGGAGGGGACAATGAGCAGTTCTTC	CASGLVLGGDNEQFF
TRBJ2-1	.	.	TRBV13	TGTGCCAGCAGCTTGAAGGAGGAAAGGGGTCTGAATGAGCAGTTCTTC	CASSLKEERGLNEQFF
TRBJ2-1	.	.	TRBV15	TGTGCCACCAGGATAGGGATAACCCCTTCGCAGTCCTACAATGAGCAGTTCTTC	CATRIGITPSQSYNEQFF
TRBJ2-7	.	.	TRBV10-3	TGTGCCATCAGTGATTCCGTCCTGGACAATGAGCAGTACTTC	CAISDSVLDNEQYF
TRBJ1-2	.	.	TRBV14	TGTGCCAGCAGCCAGGGCCCACCGCTGAGGGCCGCGGGCTATGGCTACACCTTC	CASSQGPPLRAAGYGYTF
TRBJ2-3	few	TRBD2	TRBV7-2	TGTGCCAGCAGTCGACTAGCGGGGGAGTCTTATACGCAGTATTTT	CASSRLAGESYTQYF
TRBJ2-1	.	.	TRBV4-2	TGTGCCAGCAGCCAAGATGACTTGTATTACAATGAGCAGTTCTTC	CASSQDDLYYNEQFF
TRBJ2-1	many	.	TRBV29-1	TGCAGCGTTGAAAGGGGTGTTTTGATGGATGAGCAGTTCTTC	CSVERGVLMDEQFF
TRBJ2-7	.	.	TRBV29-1	TGCAGCGTTGAGGCAGGCCGCTACGAGCAGTACTTC	CSVEAGRYEQYF